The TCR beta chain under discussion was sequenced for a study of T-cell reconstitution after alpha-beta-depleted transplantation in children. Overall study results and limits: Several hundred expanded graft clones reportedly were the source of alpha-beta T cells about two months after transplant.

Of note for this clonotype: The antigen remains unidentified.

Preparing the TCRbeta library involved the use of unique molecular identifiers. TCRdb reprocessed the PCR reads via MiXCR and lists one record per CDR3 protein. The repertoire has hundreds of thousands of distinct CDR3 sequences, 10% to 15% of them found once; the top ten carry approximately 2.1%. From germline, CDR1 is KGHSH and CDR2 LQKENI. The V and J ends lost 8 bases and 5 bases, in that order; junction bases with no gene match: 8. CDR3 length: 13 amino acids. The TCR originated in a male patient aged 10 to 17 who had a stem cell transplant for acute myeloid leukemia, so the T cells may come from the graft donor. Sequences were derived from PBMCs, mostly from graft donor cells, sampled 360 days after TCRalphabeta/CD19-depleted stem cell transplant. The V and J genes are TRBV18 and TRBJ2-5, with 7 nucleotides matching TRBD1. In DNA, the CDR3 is TGTGCCAGCCGCACGACAGGGTTGGAGACCCAGTACTTC. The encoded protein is CASRTTGLETQYF.